Listed below are T cell receptor beta chains from one sample, sequenced in a study of blood T cells in healthy people across ages. TCRdb called the 5' RACE reads again in MiXCR, with one record for every CDR3 protein. This sample carries over 450,000 distinct CDR3 sequences, about 24% of them seen once, and the ten largest clones take 7.5% to 9%. Another study also made use of these data, one on T cells of mothers and their children.

Sequencing was carried out using blood. These receptors all come from a boy aged 5-17 years in good health. The CDR3 runs from the conserved cysteine through the conserved F or W. Each record gives: CDR3 length, V gene, D gene, J gene, clone size, CDR3 protein, CDR3 DNA. A D gene is named only where the DNA matches it firmly. A clone size is listed for some rows: how often the clone was seen (once, few, many), or a class if it is expanded.

cdr3_length: 14
v_call: TRBV27
d_call: NA
j_call: TRBJ2-2
clone_size: NA
cdr3_aa: CASSFLGITGELFF
cdr3_nt: TGTGCCAGCAGTTTCCTGGGGATCACCGGGGAGCTGTTTTTT

cdr3_length: 15
v_call: TRBV29-1
d_call: NA
j_call: TRBJ2-6
clone_size: NA
cdr3_aa: CSVELVKGGANVLTF
cdr3_nt: TGCAGCGTTGAATTAGTGAAGGGAGGGGCCAACGTCCTGACTTTC

cdr3_length: 14
v_call: TRBV6-5
d_call: NA
j_call: TRBJ2-5
clone_size: few
cdr3_aa: CASSYSYGGETQYF
cdr3_nt: TGTGCCAGCAGTTACTCTTACGGAGGGGAGACCCAGTACTTC

cdr3_length: 16
v_call: TRBV28
d_call: TRBD1
j_call: TRBJ2-5
clone_size: NA
cdr3_aa: CASSLTGTGGYETQYF
cdr3_nt: TGTGCCAGCAGTTTAACTGGGACAGGGGGCTATGAGACCCAGTACTTC

cdr3_length: 13
v_call: TRBV20-1
d_call: NA
j_call: TRBJ1-2
clone_size: few
cdr3_aa: CRHGDRQNYGYTF
cdr3_nt: TGCAGGCATGGCGACAGGCAGAACTATGGCTACACCTTC

cdr3_length: 13
v_call: TRBV29-1
d_call: NA
j_call: TRBJ2-7
clone_size: few
cdr3_aa: CSALEGRIHEQYF
cdr3_nt: TGCAGCGCCCTAGAGGGTCGGATCCACGAGCAGTACTTC

cdr3_length: 15
v_call: TRBV9
d_call: TRBD2
j_call: TRBJ2-5
clone_size: few
cdr3_aa: CASSVEAGGRETQYF
cdr3_nt: TGTGCCAGCAGCGTAGAAGCGGGGGGGCGCGAGACCCAGTACTTC

cdr3_length: 12
v_call: TRBV29-1
d_call: NA
j_call: TRBJ2-1
clone_size: NA
cdr3_aa: CSTGPGYNEQFF
cdr3_nt: TGCAGCACTGGACCCGGGTACAATGAGCAGTTCTTC

cdr3_length: 14
v_call: TRBV27
d_call: TRBD1
j_call: TRBJ2-2
clone_size: once
cdr3_aa: CASISTGPRGELFF
cdr3_nt: TGTGCCAGCATCTCGACAGGGCCGAGGGGGGAGCTGTTTTTT

cdr3_length: 12
v_call: TRBV10-3
d_call: NA
j_call: TRBJ1-2
clone_size: NA
cdr3_aa: CAISELSIGYTF
cdr3_nt: TGTGCCATCAGTGAGTTGTCAATTGGCTACACCTTC

cdr3_length: 13
v_call: TRBV4-1
d_call: TRBD2
j_call: TRBJ2-7
clone_size: few
cdr3_aa: CASSQSPTSVTYF
cdr3_nt: TGCGCCAGCAGCCAAAGTCCCACTAGCGTTACGTACTTC

cdr3_length: 14
v_call: TRBV29-1
d_call: NA
j_call: TRBJ2-2
clone_size: NA
cdr3_aa: CSVGARGTTGELFF
cdr3_nt: TGCAGCGTTGGGGCCAGGGGAACCACCGGGGAGCTGTTTTTT

cdr3_length: 14
v_call: TRBV5-4
d_call: NA
j_call: TRBJ2-1
clone_size: few
cdr3_aa: CASSLPDSYNEQFF
cdr3_nt: TGTGCCAGCAGCTTGCCGGACTCCTACAATGAGCAGTTCTTC

cdr3_length: 15
v_call: TRBV3-1
d_call: NA
j_call: TRBJ2-5
clone_size: few
cdr3_aa: CASSQERGGGETQYF
cdr3_nt: TGTGCCAGCAGCCAAGAGAGGGGTGGCGGAGAGACCCAGTACTTC

cdr3_length: 15
v_call: TRBV9
d_call: NA
j_call: TRBJ1-3
clone_size: few
cdr3_aa: CASSVDMGVENTIYF
cdr3_nt: TGTGCCAGCAGCGTAGATATGGGGGTTGAAAACACCATATATTTT

cdr3_length: 14
v_call: TRBV9
d_call: NA
j_call: TRBJ2-3
clone_size: few
cdr3_aa: CASSPGGYTDTQYF
cdr3_nt: TGTGCCAGCAGCCCCGGGGGTTACACAGATACGCAGTATTTT

cdr3_length: 15
v_call: TRBV19
d_call: TRBD1
j_call: TRBJ2-3
clone_size: few
cdr3_aa: CASSTSPRGPDTQYF
cdr3_nt: TGTGCCAGTAGCACCAGTCCTAGGGGGCCAGATACGCAGTATTTT

cdr3_length: 14
v_call: TRBV28
d_call: TRBD2
j_call: TRBJ2-7
clone_size: few
cdr3_aa: CASSFLAGVGEQYF
cdr3_nt: TGTGCCAGCAGTTTTCTTGCGGGAGTGGGTGAGCAGTACTTC

cdr3_length: 15
v_call: TRBV20-1
d_call: TRBD1
j_call: TRBJ2-7
clone_size: NA
cdr3_aa: CSAREWRQGAYEQYF
cdr3_nt: TGCAGTGCTAGGGAATGGAGACAGGGGGCCTACGAGCAGTACTTC

cdr3_length: 17
v_call: TRBV7-2
d_call: NA
j_call: TRBJ2-1
clone_size: NA
cdr3_aa: CASSLAGVGAGPSEQFF
cdr3_nt: TGTGCCAGCAGCTTAGCGGGGGTGGGAGCAGGTCCAAGTGAGCAGTTCTTC

cdr3_length: 15
v_call: TRBV12-3/TRBV12-4
d_call: NA
j_call: TRBJ2-5
clone_size: many
cdr3_aa: CASSSHGLAQETQYF
cdr3_nt: TGTGCCAGCAGTTCCCACGGACTGGCACAAGAGACCCAGTACTTC

cdr3_length: 14
v_call: TRBV20-1
d_call: TRBD1
j_call: TRBJ1-2
clone_size: NA
cdr3_aa: CRVGTGDNPYGYTF
cdr3_nt: TGCAGGGTGGGGACAGGGGACAATCCCTATGGCTACACCTTC

cdr3_length: 13
v_call: TRBV2
d_call: TRBD1
j_call: TRBJ2-5
clone_size: NA
cdr3_aa: CASETGERETQYF
cdr3_nt: TGTGCCAGCGAGACAGGGGAGCGGGAGACCCAGTACTTC

cdr3_length: 13
v_call: TRBV5-1
d_call: NA
j_call: TRBJ2-5
clone_size: few
cdr3_aa: CASSSGHRETQYF
cdr3_nt: TGCGCCAGCAGCTCCGGCCATCGGGAGACCCAGTACTTC

cdr3_length: 14
v_call: TRBV3-1
d_call: NA
j_call: TRBJ2-5
clone_size: NA
cdr3_aa: CASSLRVGGETQYF
cdr3_nt: TGTGCCAGCAGCCTGCGGGTGGGCGGCGAGACCCAGTACTTC

cdr3_length: 17
v_call: TRBV12-3/TRBV12-4
d_call: TRBD2
j_call: TRBJ2-2
clone_size: NA
cdr3_aa: CASSLDGLALNTGELLF
cdr3_nt: TGTGCCAGCAGTTTAGACGGACTAGCCCTAAACACCGGGGAGCTGCTTTTT

cdr3_length: 15
v_call: TRBV12-5
d_call: NA
j_call: TRBJ2-7
clone_size: many
cdr3_aa: CASGLVTEFNYEQYF
cdr3_nt: TGTGCTAGTGGTTTGGTCACCGAATTTAACTACGAGCAGTACTTC

cdr3_length: 12
v_call: TRBV5-1
d_call: NA
j_call: TRBJ2-7
clone_size: NA
cdr3_aa: CASSFDFWEQYF
cdr3_nt: TGCGCCAGCAGCTTTGACTTCTGGGAGCAGTACTTC

cdr3_length: 15
v_call: TRBV9
d_call: NA
j_call: TRBJ1-5
clone_size: NA
cdr3_aa: CASSADQFRNQPQHF
cdr3_nt: TGTGCCAGCAGCGCAGACCAATTCCGGAATCAGCCCCAGCATTTT

cdr3_length: 14
v_call: TRBV28
d_call: NA
j_call: TRBJ2-7
clone_size: NA
cdr3_aa: CASSPTGVTYEQYF
cdr3_nt: TGTGCCAGCAGTCCGACAGGAGTAACCTACGAGCAGTACTTC

cdr3_length: 15
v_call: TRBV20-1
d_call: NA
j_call: TRBJ2-5
clone_size: many
cdr3_aa: CSARARAHSIKTQYF
cdr3_nt: TGCAGTGCTAGGGCCAGGGCGCATTCGATTAAGACCCAGTACTTC

cdr3_length: 15
v_call: TRBV5-1
d_call: NA
j_call: TRBJ2-3
clone_size: NA
cdr3_aa: CASSTLGIYTDTQYF
cdr3_nt: TGCGCCAGCAGCACACTTGGGATTTACACAGATACGCAGTATTTT

cdr3_length: 13
v_call: TRBV20-1
d_call: TRBD2
j_call: TRBJ2-3
clone_size: NA
cdr3_aa: CSAFSGTSNTQYF
cdr3_nt: TGCAGTGCCTTTAGCGGGACGTCAAATACGCAGTATTTT

cdr3_length: 15
v_call: TRBV24-1
d_call: TRBD2
j_call: TRBJ2-1
clone_size: few
cdr3_aa: CATSDGLADSNEQFF
cdr3_nt: TGTGCCACCAGTGACGGACTAGCGGACTCCAATGAGCAGTTCTTC

cdr3_length: 14
v_call: TRBV20-1
d_call: NA
j_call: TRBJ1-1
clone_size: few
cdr3_aa: CSARARGLFTEAFF
cdr3_nt: TGCAGTGCTAGAGCTCGGGGGCTATTCACTGAAGCTTTCTTT